One T cell receptor beta chain is described in this entry. Some clones are missing from TCRdb's copy, which holds only in-frame ones; the method was immunoSEQ multiplex PCR. The sample includes tens of thousands of clones, about 90% of them seen just once. The CDR3 runs to 14 residues. Trimming removed 6 bases from V and 0 bases from J, with 6 bases in between. CDR1 SEHNR and CDR2 FQNEAQ come from the germline V gene (reference sequence). These data originate in a study of T cell changes during pregnancy in multiple sclerosis. The chain has TRBV7-9 and TRBJ2-6; unclear D gene. The clonotype comes from a female donor with multiple sclerosis, enrolled in a pregnancy study. The sample was CD4+ T cells from peripheral blood mononuclear cells, taken in the third trimester of pregnancy. The CDR3 reads CASRSRSGANVLTF. The CDR3 DNA sequence: TGTGCCAGCAGGTCCCGCTCTGGGGCCAACGTCCTGACTTTC.